Following are 26 T cell receptor beta chains from one sample sequenced in a study of T cells after yellow fever vaccination. TCRdb reanalysed the 5' RACE reads using MiXCR and keeps one entry per CDR3 protein. The sample has around 600,000 distinct CDR3 sequences, about 12% seen once; the top ten hold more than 12%. The starting material was PBMCs, obtained on the day of the yellow fever booster vaccination. Every receptor here comes from a man aged 25 to 45 who received the YFV17D yellow fever vaccine.

This clonotype was seen ten or more times. J is TRBJ2-3 and V is TRBV12-3 or TRBV12-4; TRBD2 agrees at 8 bases. The J segment lost 3 bases and the V segment lost 5 bases, leaving 7 bases of the junction unmatched. This CDR3 comprises 15 residues. CDR3 coding DNA: TGTGCCAGCAGTCCCAGCGGGAGCGGGACAGATACGCAGTATTTT. Amino acid sequence: CASSPSGSGTDTQYF.

The chain has TRBV18 and TRBJ1-5; TRBD1 might be the D (5 bases). Trimming pared 2 bases from V and 0 bases from J, leaving 11 bases between. The germline V gene encodes CDR1 KGHSH and CDR2 LQKENI. The CDR3 is 16 residues long. The CDR3 spells CASSPRAGNSNQPQHF. The CDR3 DNA reads as TGTGCCAGCTCACCAAGGGCAGGGAATAGCAATCAGCCCCAGCATTTT.

This clonotype was found a few times. V and J are TRBV5-6 and TRBJ1-2, with D possibly matching TRBD1 (5 bases). CDR3 length: 11 amino acids. Germline values: CDR1 SGHDT, CDR2 YYEEEE. V was cut by 3 bases and J by 14 bases, with 14 bases left in between. The CDR3 nucleotides read TGTGCCAGCAGCTGGGAACAGGATGGAACCTTC. This gives the protein CASSWEQDGTF.

In its sample, this clonotype was seen a few times. This rearrangement joins TRBV6-5 to TRBJ2-2; D not resolved. CDR1 and CDR2 from the germline V gene are MNHEY and SVGAGI. The CDR3 is 11 amino acids. Trimming cost V 6 bases and J 7 bases, with 6 bases left between them. CDR3: CASRIGGELFF. CDR3 in DNA: TGTGCCAGCAGGATCGGCGGGGAGCTGTTTTTT.

A few counts support this clonotype. This chain links TRBV14 with TRBJ2-1, with D unclear. The CDR3 consists of 12 residues. V gave up 2 bases and J gave up 6 bases, with 5 bases separating them. Germline-derived CDR1 and CDR2 are SGHDN and FVKESK. The CDR3 nucleotides are TGTGCCAGCAGCCAATATATCAATGAGCAGTTCTTC. It encodes CASSQYINEQFF.

The chain has TRBV12-3 or TRBV12-4 and TRBJ2-1; D is uncertain. The CDR3 runs 11 residues. V lost 7 bases and J 10 bases, leaving 11 bases between the germline ends. The CDR3: CASTQLSEQFF. CDR3 coding DNA: TGTGCCAGCACCCAGCTAAGCGAGCAGTTCTTC.

This clonotype was counted only a few times. The rearrangement uses TRBV5-4 and TRBJ2-1, with 10 bases that match TRBD1. The junction had 10 bases not matched to a gene; V was cut back by 3 bases and J by 10 bases. Per the germline V gene, CDR1 is SGHNT and CDR2 is YYREEE (reference sequence). CDR3 length: 15 residues. In nucleotides, the CDR3 is TGTGCCAGCAGCTCATCGGGACAGGGGTTTAAAGAGCAGTTCTTC. Protein: CASSSSGQGFKEQFF.

This sequence joins TRBV5-6 and TRBJ2-7; D may correspond to TRBD1 or TRBD2 (5 bases each). Germline lookup yields CDR1 SGHDT and CDR2 YYEEEE. The CDR3 loop spans 16 amino acids. Trimming cost V 4 bases and J 0 bases, with 17 bases left between them. The CDR3 region is CASSPGGGTISYEQYF. In nucleotides, the CDR3 is TGTGCCAGCAGCCCTGGTGGGGGTACTATCTCCTACGAGCAGTACTTC.

This clonotype came up a few times. This chain joins TRBV6-6 and TRBJ2-2; no firm D call. Looked up from germline, CDR1 is MNHNY and CDR2 is SVGAGI (reference sequence). The CDR3 consists of 13 residues. Trimming removed 6 bases at V and 1 base at J, with 6 bases between. CDR3: CASSQRNTGELFF. In DNA, the CDR3 is TGTGCCAGCAGCCAGCGGAACACCGGGGAGCTGTTTTTT.

This rearrangement joins TRBV20-1 to TRBJ1-5, with TRBD1 matching 7 bases. CDR3 length equals 13 residues. CDR1 and CDR2 from the germline V gene are DFQATT and SNEGSKA (reference sequence). Trimming removed 5 bases from V and 1 base from J; junction bases left unmatched: 2. CDR3 sequence (DNA): TGCAGTGCTTCAGGGGGAAGCAATCAGCCCCAGCATTTT. Its translation is CSASGGSNQPQHF.

This clonotype was seen ten or more times. V and J are TRBV12-3 or TRBV12-4 and TRBJ2-7, with no clear D. The CDR3 contains 13 residues. Trimming shortened V by 5 bases and J by 12 bases, and 20 bases separated the two germline ends. For the CDR3, the DNA is TGTGCCAGCAGTAAAACGCCCCAGGCATCCCGGTACTTC. Amino acid sequence: CASSKTPQASRYF.

The rearrangement uses TRBV9 and TRBJ2-7, with D hard to call. V lost 0 bases and J 7 bases, leaving 17 bases between the germline ends. CDR1 is SGDLS and CDR2 is YYNGEE in the germline V gene. This CDR3 has 15 residues. The CDR3 here is CASSVAGYEFVEQYF. The DNA of the CDR3 is TGTGCCAGCAGCGTAGCGGGTTATGAGTTTGTAGAGCAGTACTTC.

The chain combines TRBV7-8 with TRBJ1-2; a possible D gene is TRBD1 (6 bases). The V gene's germline CDR1 is SGHVS and CDR2 FQNEAQ. V dropped 1 base and J dropped 6 bases, with 12 bases sitting between them. The CDR3 extends over 14 amino acids. DNA of the CDR3: TGTGCCAGCAGCTTAGAACCAGGGGTTAATGGCTACACCTTC. It encodes CASSLEPGVNGYTF.

This clonotype was picked up a small number of times. This chain's CDR3 is CASRGQGIYGYTF. The DNA of the CDR3 is TGTGCCAGCAGGGGGCAGGGGATTTATGGCTACACCTTC. This chain uses TRBV6-5 with TRBJ1-2, with a weak D call TRBD1 (6 bases). In germline, CDR1 is MNHEY, CDR2 SVGAGI. The CDR3 sequence is 13 residues long. Trimming shortened V by 6 bases and J by 5 bases, and 13 bases separated the two germline ends.

The gene calls are TRBV2 and TRBJ2-3; 8 positions agree with TRBD2. The CDR3 runs to 18 residues. V was pared by 8 bases and J by 1 base, with 17 bases of the junction left unmatched. Per the germline V gene, CDR1 is SNHLY and CDR2 is FYNNEI. The CDR3 nucleotides are TGTGCCAGCTGTCCTACCCCGGGACTAGAGAGTGGCACAGATACGCAGTATTTT. It specifies CASCPTPGLESGTDTQYF. Using reference TRBV2 and TRBJ2-3 for the parts outside the CDR3, the full variable domain is EPEVTQTPSHQVTQMGQEVILRCVPISNHLYFYWYRQILGQKVEFLVSFYNNEISEKSEIFDDQFSVERPDGSNFTLKIRSTKLEDSAMYFCASCPTPGLESGTDTQYFGPGTRLTVL.

The chain couples TRBV5-1 to TRBJ2-2; TRBD2 matches at 7 bases. The trim removed 3 bases at V and 3 bases at J, leaving 5 bases unmatched. The CDR3 covers 15 residues. Germline assignment: CDR1 SGHRS and CDR2 YFSETQ. The CDR3 spells CASSSRGRDTGELFF. The CDR3 DNA reads TGCGCCAGCAGCTCGCGGGGGAGGGACACCGGGGAGCTGTTTTTT.

This sequence joins TRBV4-1 and TRBJ2-3, with no clear D. CDR1 MGHRA and CDR2 YSYEKL come from the germline V gene. Deletions cut 3 bases from V and 2 bases from J, with 12 bases between. The CDR3 runs to 15 residues. CDR3 residues: CASSQTTQYTDTQYF. As DNA, the CDR3 is TGCGCCAGCAGCCAGACAACCCAGTACACAGATACGCAGTATTTT.

The genes are TRBV19 and TRBJ1-1; no definite D call. The V gene lost 5 bases and the J gene lost 6 bases, with 13 bases spanning the gap. The CDR3 is 13 residues long. The germline V gene has CDR1 LNHDA and CDR2 SQIVND (reference sequence). The CDR3 reads CASSAAISSEAFF. CDR3 coding DNA: TGTGCCAGTAGTGCCGCTATCAGCTCTGAAGCTTTCTTT.

In this sample, this clonotype turned up a few times. The chain carries TRBV7-2 and TRBJ2-7; 10 nucleotides agree with TRBD2. The germline gives CDR1 SGHTA, CDR2 FQGNSA. V trimming: 4 bases; J trimming: 4 bases; junction bases outside the gene matches: 7. This CDR3 region has 15 residues. The CDR3 sequence is CASSSVAGGPYEQYF. In nucleotides, the CDR3 is TGTGCCAGCAGCTCAGTAGCGGGGGGCCCGTACGAGCAGTACTTC.

This clonotype showed up many times. The chain links TRBV28 to TRBJ2-1; 9 nucleotides agree with TRBD1. The CDR3 has 16 residues. Germline V gives CDR1 MDHEN, CDR2 SYDVKM. J gave up 1 base and V 7 bases, and 8 bases lay outside the gene matches. Here the CDR3 reads CASNTPGTGSYNEQFF. CDR3 in DNA: TGTGCCAGCAATACCCCAGGGACAGGGTCCTACAATGAGCAGTTCTTC.

The chain joins TRBV10-1 to TRBJ2-7, with D unclear. This CDR3 is built from 12 residues. Germline V gives CDR1 WNHNN, CDR2 SYGVQD (reference sequence). Deletions cut 3 bases from V and 5 bases from J, with 8 bases between. The CDR3 DNA reads as TGCGCCAGCAGTGAAGGGCTCAACGAGCAGTACTTC. It yields the protein CASSEGLNEQYF.

This clonotype was seen a handful of times. V gene TRBV6-1 combines with J gene TRBJ1-1, with a weak D call TRBD1 (5 bases). Germline CDR1 MNHNS, CDR2 SASEGT. The CDR3 spans 15 residues. Deletions cut 5 bases from V and 4 bases from J, with 17 bases between. CDR3: CASSPPQGSGTEAFF. The CDR3 region has the DNA TGTGCCAGCAGTCCACCCCAGGGTAGTGGCACTGAAGCTTTCTTT.

The table lists this clonotype with many counts. The chain couples TRBV21-1 to TRBJ2-1; the D call TRBD1 from the table was never checked on the DNA. TRBV21-1 is a pseudogene segment. CDR3 length: 16 amino acids. The CDR3 bases are TGTGCCAGCAGCAAATTGGAGACAGGGGCCTACAATGAGCAGTTCTTC. Protein product: CASSKLETGAYNEQFF.

The chain is built from TRBV6-2 or TRBV6-3 and TRBJ1-5; D gene uncertain. V dropped 1 base and J dropped 5 bases, with 12 bases sitting between them. Germline loops: CDR1 MNHEY, CDR2 SVGEGT. The CDR3 has 15 residues. The CDR3 region has the DNA TGTGCCAGCAGTTACTGGTCGGCAAGGGATCAGCCCCAGCATTTT. Amino acid sequence: CASSYWSARDQPQHF.

The table lists this clonotype with a few counts. The J gene is TRBJ2-5, the V gene TRBV29-1, with D perhaps TRBD2 (5 bases). Germline V gene lookup returns CDR1 SQVTM and CDR2 ANQGSEA. Trimming took 0 bases from V and 5 from J, leaving 13 bases between them. This CDR3 has 14 residues. The CDR3 DNA sequence: TGCAGCGTTGAAGATAGGGAGAGTTTGGAGACCCAGTACTTC. This translates into CSVEDRESLETQYF.

The J gene is TRBJ2-1, the V gene TRBV10-1; possible D gene TRBD2, 5 bases. Germline lookup yields CDR1 WNHNN and CDR2 SYGVQD (reference sequence). The CDR3 extends over 12 amino acids. Trimming took 8 bases from V and 5 from J, leaving 10 bases between them. The CDR3 region is CASGRDHNEQFF. CDR3 DNA sequence: TGCGCCAGCGGTCGGGATCACAATGAGCAGTTCTTC.